This TCR beta chain was obtained from a study of T cell clones after liver transplantation. Study details: Apart from a few HCV-positive recipients, transplants were for non-autoimmune, non-viral reasons.

Overall study findings and caveats: Post-transplant, graft-donor-reactive CD4 TCRbeta sequences in blood dropped significantly in most of the 8 subjects. These preliminary findings come from unstandardized post-transplant sampling times.

Concerning this clone itself: What it recognizes is unknown.

Generated by immunoSEQ multiplex PCR, the TCRdb table keeps only in-frame clones and is missing some. The sample includes 55,000 or so clones, around 75% of them seen just once. The sample here was CD4+ T cells from blood, taken before liver transplant. This receptor was taken from a human donor who received a liver transplant.

The CDR3 here is CASSPTGTASTDTQYF. CDR3 sequence (DNA): TGTGCCAGTAGCCCCACCGGGACTGCTAGCACAGATACGCAGTATTTT. The chain combines TRBV19 with TRBJ2-3; tentative D call: TRBD2 (6 bases). Trimming shortened V by 6 bases and J by 0 bases, and 16 bases separated the two germline ends. There are 16 residues in the CDR3. Looked up from germline, CDR1 is LNHDA and CDR2 is SQIVND (reference sequence). The full variable domain, with the rest looked up from reference TRBV19 and TRBJ2-3, is DGGITQSPKYLFRKEGQNVTLSCEQNLNHDAMYWYRQDPGQGLRLIYYSQIVNDFQKGDIAEGYSVSREKKESFPLTVTSAQKNPTAFYLCASSPTGTASTDTQYFGPGTRLTVL.